These 5 T cell receptor beta chains were all obtained from the same sample, sequenced in a study of early T cells in non-severe SARS-CoV-2 infection. From the 5' RACE reads, TCRdb called clonotypes with MiXCR, one entry per CDR3 protein. The sample has some 64,000 distinct CDR3 sequences, over 10% seen once. The specimen sequenced was whole blood. The source is an adult who was a healthcare worker with PCR-confirmed SARS-CoV-2 infection or an uninfected control (not recorded which).

In this sample, this clonotype turned up many times. This chain joins TRBV27 and TRBJ1-5, with unresolved D. Germline CDR1 reads MNHEY; CDR2 reads SMNVEV (reference sequence). This CDR3 has 15 amino acids. Trimming removed 5 bases from V and 0 bases from J, with 11 bases in between. The CDR3 spells CASSLGSNSNQPQHF. CDR3 nucleotide sequence: TGTGCCAGCAGTCTAGGGTCGAATAGCAATCAGCCCCAGCATTTT.

The J gene is TRBJ2-2, the V gene TRBV15, with 7 nucleotides matching TRBD2. This CDR3 has 15 amino acids. Germline V lookup: CDR1 LNHNV, CDR2 YYDKDF (reference sequence). With 6 bases clipped from V and 2 bases from J, the junction kept 6 bases outside the gene matches. The CDR3: CATSLGGSNTGELFF. Here the CDR3 DNA reads TGTGCCACCAGTCTGGGCGGGAGTAACACCGGGGAGCTGTTTTTT.

This clonotype has a handful of counts. This chain's CDR3 is CASSLGAIEKLFF. Here the CDR3 DNA reads TGTGCCAGCAGCTTGGGTGCGATCGAAAAACTGTTTTTT. V and J are TRBV5-7 and TRBJ1-4; D is ambiguous. TRBV5-7 counts as an open reading frame of uncertain function. Trimming took off 0 bases at V and 8 bases at J, with 8 bases between the two ends. The length of the CDR3 is 13 residues.

This clonotype was seen more than once but under ten times. The chain couples TRBV6-1 to TRBJ2-1, with D tentatively TRBD1 (5 bases). Deletions cut 3 bases from V and 2 bases from J, with 8 bases between. The CDR3 is made up of 14 amino acids. CDR1 MNHNS and CDR2 SASEGT come from the germline V gene. As DNA, the CDR3 is TGTGCCAGCAGTGAGCTCAGGGCCTACAATGAGCAGTTCTTC. Translating it yields CASSELRAYNEQFF.

This clonotype was counted between two and nine times. This chain uses TRBV3-1 with TRBJ2-1; D unclear. This CDR3 has 16 residues. The ends were cut back, 0 bases at V and 4 bases at J, with 13 bases in the middle. Germline V gene sequence: CDR1 LGHDT, CDR2 YNNKEL (reference sequence). The CDR3 loop reads CASSQEIQRSYNEQFF. The CDR3 DNA follows: TGTGCCAGCAGCCAAGAAATCCAGCGATCGTACAATGAGCAGTTCTTC.